This TCR beta chain was obtained from a study of blood T cell repertoires in COVID-19. Method: immunoSEQ multiplex PCR; TCRdb's copy keeps in-frame clones and lacks some. Altogether some 300,000 clones are present, around 90% being singletons, with the ten largest covering more than 0.85%. The CDR3 runs to 12 residues. With 2 bases removed from V and 5 bases from J, the gap between germline ends came to 9 bases. Germline-derived CDR1 and CDR2 are GTSNPN and SVGIG (reference sequence). This sequence was found in a woman aged 40-49 years with COVID-19, enrolled during active disease. The chain carries TRBV30 and TRBJ2-5; tentatively, D is TRBD2 (5 bases). Material: peripheral blood. The CDR3 reads CAWSFGLETQYF. CDR3 sequence (DNA): TGTGCCTGGAGTTTTGGACTTGAGACCCAGTACTTC.